Detailed here is one TCR beta chain. Its target is not known. PCR used 60 Vbeta primers and 13 Jbeta primers. The data were produced by immunoSEQ multiplex PCR, yet TCRdb's version contains in-frame clones alone and is incomplete. The sample yields roughly 180,000 clones, about 79% seen once. This sample is drawn from a study of cytomegalovirus exposure and HLA in healthy donors. Study findings and constraints: In a later analysis, across HLA loci, associated TCR counts were highest for DRB1, lowest for HLA-C. 150 to 200 TCR beta chains were listed as cytomegalovirus-associated.

The CDR3 has 14 residues. Germline CDR1 and CDR2: MDHEN and SYDVKM. Trimming took 5 bases from V and 2 from J, leaving 12 bases between them. The material sequenced was PBMCs. The genes are TRBV28 and TRBJ1-2; possible D gene TRBD1, 6 bases. The source of this sequence is a man aged 18 to 35 in good health and CMV-seronegative. CDR3 region: CASSPRTVNYGYTF. CDR3 nucleotide sequence: TGTGCCAGCAGTCCTCGGACAGTAAACTATGGCTACACCTTC.